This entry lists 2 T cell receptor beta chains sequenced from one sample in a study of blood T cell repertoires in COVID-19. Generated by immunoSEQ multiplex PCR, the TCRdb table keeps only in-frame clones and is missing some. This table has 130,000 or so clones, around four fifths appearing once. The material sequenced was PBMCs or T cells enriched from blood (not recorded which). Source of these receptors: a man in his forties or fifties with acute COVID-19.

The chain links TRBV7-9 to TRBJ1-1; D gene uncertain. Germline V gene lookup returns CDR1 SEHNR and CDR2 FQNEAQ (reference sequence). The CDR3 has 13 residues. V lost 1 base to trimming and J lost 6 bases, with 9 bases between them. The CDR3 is CASSLDPSAEAFF. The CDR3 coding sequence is TGTGCCAGCAGCTTAGACCCCTCGGCTGAAGCTTTCTTT.

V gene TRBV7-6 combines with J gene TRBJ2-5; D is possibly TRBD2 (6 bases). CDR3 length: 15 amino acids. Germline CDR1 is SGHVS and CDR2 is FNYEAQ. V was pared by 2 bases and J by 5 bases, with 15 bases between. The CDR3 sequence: CASSLLTVGGETQYF. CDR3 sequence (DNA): TGTGCCAGCAGCTTATTGACCGTTGGGGGGGAGACCCAGTACTTC. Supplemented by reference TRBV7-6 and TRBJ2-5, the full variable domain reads GAGVSQSPRYKVTKRGQDVALRCDPISGHVSLYWYRQALGQGPEFLTYFNYEAQQDKSGLPNDRFSAERPEGSISTLTIQRTEQRDSAMYRCASSLLTVGGETQYFGPGTRLLVL.